Sequencing of this T cell receptor beta chain was carried out in a study of CD8 T cells in ankylosing spondylitis. About this clonotype: Its antigen is currently unknown.

V dropped 1 base and J dropped 0 bases, with 13 bases sitting between them. Per the germline V gene, CDR1 is LGHNA and CDR2 is YSLEER. The CDR3 consists of 17 residues. General study findings and limits: Relatively rare in peripheral blood, disease-linked clones were also CD8+. It was reported that disease-linked clones were significantly enriched in matched ankylosing spondylitis synovial fluid. Earlier work had already found some motif variants in reactive arthritis synovial fluid and blood.

Quantitative barcoded 5'-RACE was used to prepare TCR beta libraries. TCRdb re-called the 5' RACE reads through MiXCR, storing one row per CDR3 protein. The table records around 320,000 distinct CDR3 sequences, around 21% of them present only once. The receptor was isolated from a female donor with ankylosing spondylitis or in good health (not recorded which). This chain joins TRBV4-3 and TRBJ1-3; no reliable D call. The sequenced sample was blood, either unsorted or a sorted T cell fraction (not recorded which). CDR3 bases: TGCGCCAGCAGCCAAGGTGGAAGGCCGCTCTCTGGAAACACCATATATTTT. This translates into CASSQGGRPLSGNTIYF.